This TCR beta chain emerged from a study of blood T cell repertoires in COVID-19. Study overall: COVID-19 samples from acute and convalescent phases originated in the United States, Italy and Spain. Sources were T cells, B-cell-depleted T cells, or PBMCs; the material itself was cDNA or gDNA.

Study processing details: Counts of nucleated cells, estimated from reference gene primer amplification, were obtained. Produced via immunoSEQ multiplex PCR; TCRdb's table is partial and in-frame only. The V and J calls and clone size are taken from that table; D and trimming were inferred from the DNA. The table records about 83,000 clones, 87% of them present only once. Germline loops: CDR1 SGHTA, CDR2 FQGNSA. This CDR3 has 16 amino acids. With 1 base removed from V and 5 bases from J, the gap between germline ends came to 14 bases. The chain is built from TRBV7-2 and TRBJ2-2; TRBD1 might be the D (6 bases). Sequencing input: peripheral blood. This receptor was obtained from a woman aged 45-65 years with active or convalescent COVID-19. For the CDR3, the DNA is TGTGCCAGCAGCTTAGAAAGCGGACAGAGGACCGGGGAGCTGTTTTTT. Its translation: CASSLESGQRTGELFF.